Presented here are 14 T cell receptor beta chains from one specimen sequenced in a study of CD8 T cells in Susac syndrome. An input of about 0.5 to 1 ug of RNA was subjected to reverse transcription using random hexamers. TCRdb re-analysed the immunoSEQ multiplex PCR reads in MiXCR, keeping a single row per CDR3 protein. The table lists just under 150,000 distinct CDR3 sequences, 94% of them singletons. Sequencing input: CD4+ T cells from PBMCs. The source of these receptors is a human donor in good health.

V usage is TRBV5-1 and J usage is TRBJ2-5; TRBD2 aligns across 7 bases. This CDR3 is built from 14 residues. V shed 3 bases, J shed 1 base, and the junction held 3 bases outside the gene matches. Germline V lookup: CDR1 SGHRS, CDR2 YFSETQ. In DNA, the CDR3 is TGCGCCAGCAGCTCGGCTAGCGGCCAAGAGACCCAGTACTTC. This translates into CASSSASGQETQYF.

V and J are TRBV25-1 and TRBJ1-1; D is unclear. V dropped 3 bases and J dropped 1 base, with 6 bases sitting between them. The CDR3 consists of 13 residues. CDR1 is MGHDK, CDR2 SYGVNS, per germline. The CDR3 nucleotides read TGTGCCAGCAGTGACGATAGGAACACTGAAGCTTTCTTT. This translates into CASSDDRNTEAFF.

J is TRBJ2-4 and V is TRBV7-8, with 9 bases identical to TRBD2. The junction had 5 bases not matched to a gene; V was cut back by 1 base and J by 7 bases. Germline-derived CDR1 and CDR2 are SGHVS and FQNEAQ. The CDR3 sequence is 15 residues long. The CDR3 DNA is TGTGCCAGCAGCTTAGAAGCGGGAGGAAGGAACATTCAGTACTTC. Its translation: CASSLEAGGRNIQYF.

The chain carries TRBV27 and TRBJ1-1, with 7 positions matching TRBD1. Germline V gene lookup returns CDR1 MNHEY and CDR2 SMNVEV (reference sequence). V gave up 5 bases and J gave up 4 bases; unmatched junction bases: 13. This CDR3 is 16 amino acids long. CDR3 sequence: CASSLGPFSGGTEAFF. The CDR3 DNA is TGTGCCAGCAGTCTCGGCCCTTTTTCAGGGGGCACTGAAGCTTTCTTT.

The V and J genes are TRBV20-1 and TRBJ1-1, with D possibly matching TRBD1 (5 bases). The CDR3 runs to 12 residues. V lost 6 bases and J lost 1, with 9 bases in between. Germline loops: CDR1 DFQATT, CDR2 SNEGSKA (reference sequence). The DNA of the CDR3 is TGCAGTGCCCCCGGGGGGAACACTGAAGCTTTCTTT. Protein: CSAPGGNTEAFF.

This clonotype was seen once. The chain employs TRBV29-1 and TRBJ2-7; TRBD2 might be the D (6 bases). Trimming removed 4 bases at V and 7 bases at J, with 14 bases between. The germline CDR1 and CDR2 sequences are SQVTM and ANQGSEA. CDR3 length: 12 amino acids. Here the CDR3 DNA reads TGCAGCGTTGCATCCCCCGCGGGGGAGCAGTACTTC. It yields the protein CSVASPAGEQYF.

This chain uses TRBV20-1 with TRBJ1-1; D not resolved. Germline V gene sequence: CDR1 DFQATT, CDR2 SNEGSKA (reference sequence). V was shortened by 3 bases and J by 4 bases, with 6 bases between the two germline ends. This CDR3 is built from 11 residues. DNA of the CDR3: TGCAGTGCTAGTAGGAGCACTGAAGCTTTCTTT. It specifies CSASRSTEAFF.

This chain uses TRBV5-6 with TRBJ2-1; 9 bases agree with TRBD2. After removal of 1 base from V and 4 bases from J, the junction contained 9 bases not matched to a gene. This CDR3 is 17 amino acids long. Germline CDR1 SGHDT, CDR2 YYEEEE. The CDR3: CASSLRTSGLYYNEQFF. DNA for the CDR3: TGTGCCAGCAGCTTGCGCACTAGCGGGCTTTATTACAATGAGCAGTTCTTC.

The chain combines TRBV12-3 or TRBV12-4 with TRBJ1-2; D call uncertain. This CDR3 has 13 amino acids. With 2 bases removed from V and 3 bases from J, the gap between germline ends came to 7 bases. The CDR3 is CASSLSWDYGYTF. The CDR3 nucleotides are TGTGCCAGCAGTTTAAGTTGGGACTATGGCTACACCTTC.

This chain links TRBV5-1 with TRBJ2-3, with 13 bases aligning to TRBD2. V shed 4 bases, J shed 6 bases, and the junction held 2 bases outside the gene matches. Germline values: CDR1 SGHRS, CDR2 YFSETQ. This CDR3 has 14 amino acids. This CDR3 is CASSTSGRVDTQYF. CDR3 coding DNA: TGCGCCAGCAGCACTAGCGGGAGGGTGGATACGCAGTATTTT.

This chain uses TRBV2 with TRBJ2-5; 12 bases match TRBD2. This CDR3 has 14 residues. The germline gives CDR1 SNHLY, CDR2 FYNNEI. The V and J ends lost 4 bases and 6 bases, in that order; junction bases with no gene match: 3. The CDR3 DNA reads as TGTGCCAGCAGTGGTGGACTAGCGGGGCAGACCCAGTACTTC. Its translation is CASSGGLAGQTQYF. Filled out from reference TRBV2 and TRBJ2-5, the complete variable domain reads EPEVTQTPSHQVTQMGQEVILRCVPISNHLYFYWYRQILGQKVEFLVSFYNNEISEKSEIFDDQFSVERPDGSNFTLKIRSTKLEDSAMYFCASSGGLAGQTQYFGPGTRLLVL.

The rearrangement uses TRBV19 and TRBJ2-1; 7 bases align to TRBD2. Trimming took 3 bases from V and 8 from J; bases not matched to a gene: 7. Germline loops: CDR1 LNHDA, CDR2 SQIVND (reference sequence). The CDR3 covers 14 residues. CDR3 region: CASSMLGGGYEQFF. Here the CDR3 DNA reads TGTGCCAGTAGTATGCTGGGGGGGGGTTATGAGCAGTTCTTC. Supplemented by reference TRBV19 and TRBJ2-1, the full variable domain reads DGGITQSPKYLFRKEGQNVTLSCEQNLNHDAMYWYRQDPGQGLRLIYYSQIVNDFQKGDIAEGYSVSREKKESFPLTVTSAQKNPTAFYLCASSMLGGGYEQFFGPGTRLTVL.

The CDR3 sequence is CAWTARDTQYF. CDR3 DNA sequence: TGTGCCTGGACTGCGAGGGATACGCAGTATTTT. The V call is TRBV30, the J call TRBJ2-3; the D is unclear. The CDR3 is 11 amino acids. V lost 4 bases to trimming and J lost 6 bases, with 8 bases between them. Germline V CDR1 and CDR2: GTSNPN, SVGIG (reference sequence).

The rearrangement joins TRBV24-1 to TRBJ2-1; D remains unclear. Germline assignment: CDR1 KGHDR and CDR2 SFDVKD. CDR3 size: 12 residues. Trimming took 8 bases from V and 4 from J, leaving 8 bases between them. The CDR3 here is CATKTDYNEQFF. In nucleotides, the CDR3 is TGTGCCACCAAAACAGATTACAATGAGCAGTTCTTC.